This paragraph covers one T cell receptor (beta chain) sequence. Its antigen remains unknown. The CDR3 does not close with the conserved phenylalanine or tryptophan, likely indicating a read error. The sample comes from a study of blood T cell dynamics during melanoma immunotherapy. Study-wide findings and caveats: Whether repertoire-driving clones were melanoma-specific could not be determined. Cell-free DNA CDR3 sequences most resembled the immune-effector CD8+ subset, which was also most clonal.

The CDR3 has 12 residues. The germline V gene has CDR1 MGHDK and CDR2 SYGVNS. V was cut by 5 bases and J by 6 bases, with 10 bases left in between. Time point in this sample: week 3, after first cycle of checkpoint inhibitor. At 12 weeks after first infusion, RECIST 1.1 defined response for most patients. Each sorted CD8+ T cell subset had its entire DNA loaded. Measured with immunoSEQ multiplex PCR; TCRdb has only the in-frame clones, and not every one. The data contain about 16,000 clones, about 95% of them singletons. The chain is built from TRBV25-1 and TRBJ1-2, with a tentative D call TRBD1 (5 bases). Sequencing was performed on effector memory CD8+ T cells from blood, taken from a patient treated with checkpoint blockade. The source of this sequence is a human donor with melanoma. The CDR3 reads CASSRGVDGYTL. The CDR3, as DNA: TGTGCCAGCAGTCGAGGGGTGGATGGCTACACCCTC.